The T cell receptor (beta chain) under discussion was sequenced for a study of Graves' ophthalmopathy and Graves' hyperthyroidism (dated by TCRdb to the late 2010s). In the study overall: Peripheral blood was collected before any treatment was given, at the time of initial diagnosis. The 85 to 100 discovery patients were randomly split 7:3 into training and test sets. In more than five hyperthyroidism patients, T-cell repertoires of thyroid tissue and blood were compared. In total, approximately 130 blood samples were TCR-sequenced: under 45 ophthalmopathy, about 75 hyperthyroidism and some 17 hyperthyroidism-to-ophthalmopathy patients. To explore V-J signatures distinguishing ophthalmopathy from hyperthyroidism, a discovery set of 100 patients (around 44 ophthalmopathy, 57 stable hyperthyroidism) was enrolled. Once sampling was done, hyperthyroidism patients were given methimazole at a starting dose of 30 mg daily, while ophthalmopathy patients were given high-dose intravenous methylprednisolone. An independent validation cohort comprised about 20 hyperthyroidism patients and around 16 patients who later progressed from hyperthyroidism to ophthalmopathy. To tell Graves' ophthalmopathy apart from Graves' hyperthyroidism, and to predict which patients would progress to ophthalmopathy, the study relied on TCR beta repertoire signatures.

This clonotype turned up a few times. The antigen it binds to is not known. The input lacks base qualities; no much larger clone sits a single base away. The paper as a whole reports these results and caveats: The 13-signature model separated ophthalmopathy from stable hyperthyroidism with 85% to 90% sensitivity and approximately 81% specificity in cross-validation, and 80%/75% in the test set. In validation, the model predicted ophthalmopathy progression with more than 55% sensitivity and 72.22% specificity; 12 predicted patients were CT-confirmed with GO in a median of 6.5 months. No statistical method was used to set the sample size in advance, and the investigators knew which group each participant was assigned to. Most of the expanded thyroid clonotypes with a frequency above 0.001 were also detected in blood, and it was suggested that the thyroid immune response may be reflected by blood repertoires.

TCR beta CDR3 regions were amplified from RNA transcripts for repertoire sequencing. The first round was an RT-PCR using HTBI primers with the Qiagen OneStep RT-PCR kit, and this first round was followed by a second-round multiplex PCR, then size selection and purification. Libraries were sequenced on an Illumina HiSeq2000 using paired-end 100 bp reads. The paper's data handling went like this. SOAPnuke was used to process the reads, throwing out any read that had adapters, had uncalled bases, had a mean Phred below 15, or lacked an exact constant-primer or identifier match. COPE v1.2.5 was used to merge high-quality paired reads. Each unique nucleotide sequence was treated as a clonotype, and MiTCR v1.1 was used to align the clonotypes to the IMGT TRB V, D and J references. Analysis was restricted to V-J combinations with a frequency above 0.0001, which covered about 99% of repertoires. For each V-J combination, a TCR clonal expansion and chaos score was defined as the ratio of F50 clonal expansion to chaos observed in the TCRdist matrix. Welch's t-statistics and random forest were used to reduce the features to roughly 14 V-J combinations, which were then used as input to a naive Bayes classifier. The Morisita-Horn index was used to measure how similar the thyroid and blood repertoires were. TCRdb trimmed the raw reads at Q25, called clones with MiXCR and kept productive beta chains. One record per CDR3 amino acid sequence lists the most common genes and DNA. TCRdb, rather than the study authors, made the V and J calls. The sample table contains roughly 410,000 distinct CDR3 sequences; only one count was recorded for 15% to 17% of them. The leading ten clones occupy 7% of the sample.

Hyperthyroidism was defined as stable when no progression to ophthalmopathy occurred within 18 months of follow-up. Patients with hyperthyroidism were aged 18 to 65 years, had been newly diagnosed, and had a disease duration of less than 2 months. Patients with other autoimmune diseases, uncontrolled infections, pregnancy or lactation were excluded. Diagnosis relied on clinical symptoms, serum thyroxine, TRAb, thyroid ultrasound and orbital computed tomography. Using Ficoll-Paque density gradient centrifugation, PBMCs were isolated from less than 13 ml of fresh peripheral blood. Total RNA was extracted with Trizol reagent and quality-checked on an Agilent 2100 Bioanalyzer. The CDR3 measures 19 amino acids from cysteine to phenylalanine. The CDR3 DNA has 57 bases and is translated from base 1. V loses 0 bases of germline sequence and J loses 1 base, and the interval between the two ends is 19 bases. The CDR1 and CDR2 encoded by the germline V gene are LGHNA and YNFKEQ.

The V gene is TRBV4-2 and the J gene is TRBJ2-4, and possibly TRBD1, on 6 matching bases. The source of this sequence is a woman between 18 and 30 years old with stable Graves' hyperthyroidism. Donor details come from another sample of the same person, matched by shared clones. Sequences were obtained from peripheral blood. The CDR3 protein is CASSQEGAGANSAKNIQYF. The DNA is TGTGCCAGCAGCCAAGAAGGTGCAGGGGCGAATTCGGCCAAAAACATTCAGTACTTC.